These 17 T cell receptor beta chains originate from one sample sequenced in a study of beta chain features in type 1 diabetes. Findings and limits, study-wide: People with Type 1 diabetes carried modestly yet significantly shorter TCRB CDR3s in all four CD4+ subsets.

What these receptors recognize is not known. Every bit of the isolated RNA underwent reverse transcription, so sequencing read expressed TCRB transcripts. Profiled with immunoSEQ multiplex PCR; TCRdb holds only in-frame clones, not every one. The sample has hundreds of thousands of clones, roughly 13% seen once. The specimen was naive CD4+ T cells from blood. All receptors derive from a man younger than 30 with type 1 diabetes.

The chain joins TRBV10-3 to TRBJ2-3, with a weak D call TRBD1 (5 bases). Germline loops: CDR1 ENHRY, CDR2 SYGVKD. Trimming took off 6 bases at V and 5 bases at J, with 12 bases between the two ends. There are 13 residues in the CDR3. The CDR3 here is CAISPREGDTQYF. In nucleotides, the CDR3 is TGTGCCATCAGCCCCAGGGAAGGAGATACGCAGTATTTT.

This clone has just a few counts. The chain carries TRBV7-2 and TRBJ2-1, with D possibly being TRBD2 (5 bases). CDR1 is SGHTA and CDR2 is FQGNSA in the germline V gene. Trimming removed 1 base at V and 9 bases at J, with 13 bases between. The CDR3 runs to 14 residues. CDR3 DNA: TGTGCCAGCAGCTTAGTGGGAGTTGGGAGTGAGCAGTTCTTC. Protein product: CASSLVGVGSEQFF.

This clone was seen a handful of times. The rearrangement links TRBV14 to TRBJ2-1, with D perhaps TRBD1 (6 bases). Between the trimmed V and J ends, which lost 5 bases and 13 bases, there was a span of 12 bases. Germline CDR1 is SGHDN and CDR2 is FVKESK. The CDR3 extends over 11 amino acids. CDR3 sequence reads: CASSSRQVQFF. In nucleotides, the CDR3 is TGTGCCAGCAGCTCGCGACAGGTTCAGTTCTTC.

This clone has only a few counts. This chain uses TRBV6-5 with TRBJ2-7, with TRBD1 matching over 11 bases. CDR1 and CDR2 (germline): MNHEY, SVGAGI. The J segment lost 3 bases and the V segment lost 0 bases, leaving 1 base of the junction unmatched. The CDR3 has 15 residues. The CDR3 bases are TGTGCCAGCAGTTACTCGGGACAGGGGGACTACGAGCAGTACTTC. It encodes CASSYSGQGDYEQYF.

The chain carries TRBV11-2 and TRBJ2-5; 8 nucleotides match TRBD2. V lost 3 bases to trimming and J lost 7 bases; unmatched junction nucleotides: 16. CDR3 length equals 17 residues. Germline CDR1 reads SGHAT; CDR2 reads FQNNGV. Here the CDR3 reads CASSLKREAGGLSTQYF. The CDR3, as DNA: TGTGCCAGCAGCTTGAAACGGGAGGCGGGAGGTCTGTCGACCCAGTACTTC.

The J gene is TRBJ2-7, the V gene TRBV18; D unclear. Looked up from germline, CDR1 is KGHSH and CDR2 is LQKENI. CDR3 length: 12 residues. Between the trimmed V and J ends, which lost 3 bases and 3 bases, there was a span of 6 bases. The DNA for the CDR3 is TGTGCCAGCTCACCGGCAGGCTACGAGCAGTACTTC. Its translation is CASSPAGYEQYF.

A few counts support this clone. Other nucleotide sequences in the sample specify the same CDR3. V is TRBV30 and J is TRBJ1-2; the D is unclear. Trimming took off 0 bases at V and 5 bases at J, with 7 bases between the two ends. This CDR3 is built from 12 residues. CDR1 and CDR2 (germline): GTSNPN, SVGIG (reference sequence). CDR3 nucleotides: TGTGCCTGGAGTGTACTGGGGTATGGCTACACCTTC. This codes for CAWSVLGYGYTF.

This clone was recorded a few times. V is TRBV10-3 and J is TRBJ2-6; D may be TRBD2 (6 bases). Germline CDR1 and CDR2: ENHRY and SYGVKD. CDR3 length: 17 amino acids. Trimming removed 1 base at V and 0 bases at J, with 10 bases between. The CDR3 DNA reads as TGTGCCATCAGTGAGTGGACGGGAGTCTCTGGGGCCAACGTCCTGACTTTC. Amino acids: CAISEWTGVSGANVLTF.

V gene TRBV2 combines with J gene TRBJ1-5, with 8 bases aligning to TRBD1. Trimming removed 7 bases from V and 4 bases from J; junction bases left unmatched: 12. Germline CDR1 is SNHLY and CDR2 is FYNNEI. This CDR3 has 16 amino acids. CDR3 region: CASKEDRVGGNQPQHF. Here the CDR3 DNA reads TGTGCCAGCAAAGAGGACAGGGTTGGTGGGAATCAGCCCCAGCATTTT.

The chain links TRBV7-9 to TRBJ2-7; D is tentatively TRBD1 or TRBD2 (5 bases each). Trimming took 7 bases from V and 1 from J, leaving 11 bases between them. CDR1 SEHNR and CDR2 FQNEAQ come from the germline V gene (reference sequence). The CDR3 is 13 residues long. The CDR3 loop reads CASIRESSYEQYF. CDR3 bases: TGTGCCAGCATCAGGGAGAGTTCCTACGAGCAGTACTTC.

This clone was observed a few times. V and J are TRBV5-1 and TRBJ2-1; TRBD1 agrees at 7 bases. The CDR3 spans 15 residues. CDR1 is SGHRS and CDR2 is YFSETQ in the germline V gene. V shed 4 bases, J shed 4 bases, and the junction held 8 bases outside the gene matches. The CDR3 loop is CASSQGQSIYNEQFF. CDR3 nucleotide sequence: TGCGCCAGCAGCCAGGGACAGAGCATTTACAATGAGCAGTTCTTC.

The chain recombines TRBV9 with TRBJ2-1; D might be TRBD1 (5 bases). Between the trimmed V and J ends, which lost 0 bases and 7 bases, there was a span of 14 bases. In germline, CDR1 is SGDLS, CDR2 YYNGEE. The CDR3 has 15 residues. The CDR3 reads CASSVGVLGANEQFF. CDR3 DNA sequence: TGTGCCAGCAGCGTAGGGGTTCTAGGGGCTAATGAGCAGTTCTTC.

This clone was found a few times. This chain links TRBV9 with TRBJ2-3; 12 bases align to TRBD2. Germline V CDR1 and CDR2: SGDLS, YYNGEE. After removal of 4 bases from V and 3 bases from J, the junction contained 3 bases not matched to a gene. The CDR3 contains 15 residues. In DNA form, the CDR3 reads TGTGCCAGCAGCCTGACTAGCGGGAGAACAGATACGCAGTATTTT. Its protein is CASSLTSGRTDTQYF.

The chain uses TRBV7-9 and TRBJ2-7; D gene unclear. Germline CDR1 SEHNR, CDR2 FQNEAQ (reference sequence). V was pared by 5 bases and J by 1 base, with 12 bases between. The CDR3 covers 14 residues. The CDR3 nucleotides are TGTGCCAGCAGCCTCCCCCAGTCTTCCTACGAGCAGTACTTC. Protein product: CASSLPQSSYEQYF.

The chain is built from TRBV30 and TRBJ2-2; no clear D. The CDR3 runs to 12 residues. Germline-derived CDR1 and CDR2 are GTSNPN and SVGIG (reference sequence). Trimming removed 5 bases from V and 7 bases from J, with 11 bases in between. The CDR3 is CAWGSSFGELFF. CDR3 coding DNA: TGTGCCTGGGGAAGTAGCTTCGGGGAGCTGTTTTTT.

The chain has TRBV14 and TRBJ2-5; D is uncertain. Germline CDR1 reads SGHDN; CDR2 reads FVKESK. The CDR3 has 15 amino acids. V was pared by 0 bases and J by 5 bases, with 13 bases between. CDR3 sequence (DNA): TGTGCCAGCAGCCAAGATCCGGGCCAAAGGGAGACCCAGTACTTC. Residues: CASSQDPGQRETQYF.

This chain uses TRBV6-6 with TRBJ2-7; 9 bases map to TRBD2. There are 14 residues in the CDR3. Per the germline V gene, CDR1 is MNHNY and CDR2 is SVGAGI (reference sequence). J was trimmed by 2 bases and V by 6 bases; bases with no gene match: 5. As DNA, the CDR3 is TGTGCCAGCAGGCCTAGCGGGGCCCCCTACGAGCAGTACTTC. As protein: CASRPSGAPYEQYF.